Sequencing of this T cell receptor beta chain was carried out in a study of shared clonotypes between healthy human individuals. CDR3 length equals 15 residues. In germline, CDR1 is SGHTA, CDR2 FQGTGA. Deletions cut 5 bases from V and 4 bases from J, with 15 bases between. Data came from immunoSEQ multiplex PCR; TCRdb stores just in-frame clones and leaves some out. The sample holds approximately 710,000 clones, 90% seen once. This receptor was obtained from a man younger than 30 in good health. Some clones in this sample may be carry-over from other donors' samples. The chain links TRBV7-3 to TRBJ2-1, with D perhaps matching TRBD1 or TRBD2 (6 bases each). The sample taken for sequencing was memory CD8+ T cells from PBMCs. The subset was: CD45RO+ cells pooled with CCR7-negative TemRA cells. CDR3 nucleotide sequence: TGTGCCAGCAGCCCCGACAGGAGGGCTTACAATGAGCAGTTCTTC. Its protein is CASSPDRRAYNEQFF.